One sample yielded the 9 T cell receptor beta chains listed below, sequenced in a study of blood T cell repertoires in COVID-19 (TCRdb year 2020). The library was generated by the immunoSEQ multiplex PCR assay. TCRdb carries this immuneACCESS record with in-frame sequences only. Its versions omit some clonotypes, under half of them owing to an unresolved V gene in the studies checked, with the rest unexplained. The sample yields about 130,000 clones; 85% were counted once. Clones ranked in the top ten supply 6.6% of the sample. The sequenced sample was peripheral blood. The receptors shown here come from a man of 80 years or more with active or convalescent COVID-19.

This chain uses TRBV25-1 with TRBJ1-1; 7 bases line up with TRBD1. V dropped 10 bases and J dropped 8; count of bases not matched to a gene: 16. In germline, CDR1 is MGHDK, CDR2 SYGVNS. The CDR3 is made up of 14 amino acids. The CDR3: CANFQGGPGPEAFF. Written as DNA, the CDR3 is TGTGCCAACTTTCAAGGGGGCCCGGGGCCGGAAGCTTTCTTT.

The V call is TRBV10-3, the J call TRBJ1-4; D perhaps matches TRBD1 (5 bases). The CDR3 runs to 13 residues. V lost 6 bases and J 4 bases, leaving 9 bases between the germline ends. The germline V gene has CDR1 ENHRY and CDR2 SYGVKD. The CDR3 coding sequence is TGTGCCATCAGCTTCGACAGTAATGAAAAACTGTTTTTT. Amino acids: CAISFDSNEKLFF.

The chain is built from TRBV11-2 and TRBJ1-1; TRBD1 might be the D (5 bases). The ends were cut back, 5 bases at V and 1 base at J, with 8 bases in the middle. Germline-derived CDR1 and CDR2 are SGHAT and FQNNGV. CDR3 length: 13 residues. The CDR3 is CASSVGRNTEAFF. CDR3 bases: TGTGCCAGCAGCGTGGGGCGGAACACTGAAGCTTTCTTT.

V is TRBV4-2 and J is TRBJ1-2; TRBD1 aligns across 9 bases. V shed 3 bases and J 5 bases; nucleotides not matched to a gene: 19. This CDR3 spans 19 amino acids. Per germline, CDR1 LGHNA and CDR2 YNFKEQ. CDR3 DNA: TGTGCCAGCAGCCAGCCACTAAGGGGACAGGGCTCCCCTCTATATGGCTACACCTTC. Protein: CASSQPLRGQGSPLYGYTF.

The CDR3 is CASSLNPGRVTEAFF. The DNA for the CDR3 is TGCGCCAGCAGCTTGAACCCAGGGAGGGTCACTGAAGCTTTCTTT. The genes are TRBV5-1 and TRBJ1-1; D is perhaps TRBD1 (5 bases). V dropped 1 base and J dropped 4 bases, with 14 bases sitting between them. This CDR3 region has 15 residues. CDR1 is SGHRS, CDR2 YFSETQ, per germline.

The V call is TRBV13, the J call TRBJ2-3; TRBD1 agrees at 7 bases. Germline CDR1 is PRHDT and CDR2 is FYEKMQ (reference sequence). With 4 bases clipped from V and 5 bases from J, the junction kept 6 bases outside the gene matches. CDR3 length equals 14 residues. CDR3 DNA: TGTGCCAGCAGCTCATACAGGGGTGGAGATACGCAGTATTTT. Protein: CASSSYRGGDTQYF.

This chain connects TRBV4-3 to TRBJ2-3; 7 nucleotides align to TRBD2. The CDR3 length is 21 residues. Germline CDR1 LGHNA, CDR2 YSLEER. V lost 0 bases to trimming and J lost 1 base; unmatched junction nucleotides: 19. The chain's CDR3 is CASSQDTAVAGRGRGTDTQYF. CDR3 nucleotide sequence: TGCGCCAGCAGCCAAGATACGGCGGTGGCGGGGAGGGGAAGGGGCACAGATACGCAGTATTTT.

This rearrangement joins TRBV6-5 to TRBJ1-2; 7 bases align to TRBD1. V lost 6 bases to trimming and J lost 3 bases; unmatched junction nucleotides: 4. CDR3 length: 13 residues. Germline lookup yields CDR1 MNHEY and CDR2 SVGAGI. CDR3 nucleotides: TGTGCCAGCAGACCCGACAGGGACTATGGCTACACCTTC. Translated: CASRPDRDYGYTF.

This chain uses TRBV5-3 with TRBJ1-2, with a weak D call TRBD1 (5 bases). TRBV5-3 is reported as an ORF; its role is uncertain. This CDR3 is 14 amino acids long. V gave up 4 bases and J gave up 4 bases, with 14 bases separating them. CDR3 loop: CARSHHRTCYGYTF. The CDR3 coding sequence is TGTGCCAGAAGCCATCACAGGACCTGCTATGGCTACACCTTC.